Listed below are T cell receptor beta chains from one sample, sequenced in a study of blood T cell repertoires in COVID-19. TCRdb's table, derived via immunoSEQ multiplex PCR, lists solely in-frame clones and lacks some. This table has some 160,000 clones, roughly 93% appearing once. The sample consisted of peripheral blood. The source is a man between 18 and 35 years old with COVID-19, enrolled during active disease. CDR3s include the opening cysteine and the closing phenylalanine or tryptophan. A D gene is named only where the DNA matches it firmly. Only some rows state a clone size, as once, few, many or a class for expanded clones.

DNA | CDR3 | J | D | size | V
TGTGCCAGCAGCTTACGTTTGGCCGGGACTGTTTATGGCTACACCTTC | CASSLRLAGTVYGYTF | TRBJ1-2 | - | - | TRBV7-2
TGTGCCAGCAGCTTAGGGAGACAGGGGGCAAGGGAGCAGTACTTC | CASSLGRQGAREQYF | TRBJ2-7 | TRBD1 | - | TRBV13
TGTGCCAGCAGCGCCCCCAGAACCGGGACAGGGGCTGAAGCTTTCTTT | CASSAPRTGTGAEAFF | TRBJ1-1 | TRBD1 | - | TRBV13
TGTGCCAGCAGTTTCCCCCAGACAGGGCGTAACACCGGGGAGCTGTTTTTT | CASSFPQTGRNTGELFF | TRBJ2-2 | TRBD1 | - | TRBV28
TGTGCCAGCAGTGATCCCGACGACAGGAATTCACCCCTCCACTTT | CASSDPDDRNSPLHF | TRBJ1-6 | - | - | TRBV2
TGCAGCGCCCACCGGGGGGTAGCGGGAGGGCTGTACGAGCAGTACTTC | CSAHRGVAGGLYEQYF | TRBJ2-7 | TRBD2 | - | TRBV29-1
TGTGCCAGCAGTCTTACAGGGGGCCGAGGCTACACCTTC | CASSLTGGRGYTF | TRBJ1-2 | TRBD1 | - | TRBV27
TGTGCCAGCAGCTACGAGCGGGAGGGCACAGATACGCAGTATTTT | CASSYEREGTDTQYF | TRBJ2-3 | TRBD2 | - | TRBV7-2
TGTGCCACCAGCCGCCTCGGCCAGGGACACTACTACGAGCAGTACTTC | CATSRLGQGHYYEQYF | TRBJ2-7 | - | - | TRBV15
TGCGCCAGCAGCTTGGGGACTCTTGAAACCGGGGAGCTGTTTTTT | CASSLGTLETGELFF | TRBJ2-2 | - | - | TRBV5-1
TGTGCCAGCAGTTCCTCGGGACAGGGAAAAGAGACCCAGTACTTC | CASSSSGQGKETQYF | TRBJ2-5 | TRBD1 | - | TRBV28
TGTGCCAGCAGCTTCGTGGCAGGGAACACCGGGGAGCTGTTTTTT | CASSFVAGNTGELFF | TRBJ2-2 | - | - | TRBV5-8
TGTGCCAGCGGACAGGGGATCTCCTACGAGCAGTACTTC | CASGQGISYEQYF | TRBJ2-7 | TRBD1 | - | TRBV19
TGCAGCGTTGAACTCAGGTATCATGGCTACACCTTC | CSVELRYHGYTF | TRBJ1-2 | - | - | TRBV29-1
TGTGCCAGCACCCCGGACTTCTCTGGGGCCAACGTCCTGACTTTC | CASTPDFSGANVLTF | TRBJ2-6 | - | - | TRBV2
TGTGCCAGCAGCGGACAGTACAATGAGCAGTTCTTC | CASSGQYNEQFF | TRBJ2-1 | - | once | TRBV9
TGTGCCAGCAGCTTAGAGGATCACCCCGGGAATGAGCAGTTCTTC | CASSLEDHPGNEQFF | TRBJ2-1 | - | - | TRBV7-2
TGTGCCAGCAGCGTAACTAGCGGGGAGTTCGGGCAGTACTTC | CASSVTSGEFGQYF | TRBJ2-7 | TRBD2 | - | TRBV9
TGCGCCAGCAGCCCGAGGACAGGGCCTGAGCAGTTCTTC | CASSPRTGPEQFF | TRBJ2-1 | TRBD1 | - | TRBV4-1
TGTGCCAGCTACTTGGGGAGCTATGGCTACACCTTC | CASYLGSYGYTF | TRBJ1-2 | - | - | TRBV6-5
TGTGCCAGCAGCGTAGGGGGCGCGTCTGGAAACACCATATATTTT | CASSVGGASGNTIYF | TRBJ1-3 | - | - | TRBV9
TGTGCCAGCAGTGAAGCGGGAGGGCCGGTGTACGAGCAGTACTTC | CASSEAGGPVYEQYF | TRBJ2-7 | TRBD2 | - | TRBV6-1
TGTGCCAGCAGCTTAGCGGCCCGAAGGGAGCTGTTTTTT | CASSLAARRELFF | TRBJ2-2 | - | - | TRBV7-2
TGTGCCAGCAGCTCCTCGGCCGGGGGACGCGGGGAGCTGTTTTTT | CASSSSAGGRGELFF | TRBJ2-2 | - | - | TRBV11-3
TGTGCCAGCAGCCTTGGAGGGGACGAGCAGTTCTTC | CASSLGGDEQFF | TRBJ2-1 | - | - | TRBV9
TGTGCCAGCAGCTCGGGCGGGGGGATCTACAATGAGCAGTTCTTC | CASSSGGGIYNEQFF | TRBJ2-1 | TRBD2 | - | TRBV7-2
TGTGCCAGCAGAAACAGGGGATTTAACACTGAAGCTTTCTTT | CASRNRGFNTEAFF | TRBJ1-1 | TRBD1 | - | TRBV6-5
TGTGCCAGCAGCGTCGGGACAGGGGCCTTCGTCTATGGCTACACCTTC | CASSVGTGAFVYGYTF | TRBJ1-2 | TRBD1 | - | TRBV7-2
TGTGCCAGCAGCGCGGGGGGGACTAATGAAAAACTGTTTTTT | CASSAGGTNEKLFF | TRBJ1-4 | - | - | TRBV9
TGTGCCAGCAGTGAAGCAGGACAGGGGGTAAGGAACGAGCAGTACTTC | CASSEAGQGVRNEQYF | TRBJ2-7 | TRBD1 | - | TRBV6-1
TGTGCCAGCAGCCAAGTAATAGGGACAGGATCCACTGAAGCTTTCTTT | CASSQVIGTGSTEAFF | TRBJ1-1 | TRBD1 | - | TRBV14
TGTGCCAGCAGGACAGGCTCTGGAAACACCATATATTTT | CASRTGSGNTIYF | TRBJ1-3 | - | - | TRBV27
TGTGCCAGCACCCCGGACAGGGGGTATGACGAGCAGTACTTC | CASTPDRGYDEQYF | TRBJ2-7 | TRBD1 | - | TRBV7-6
TGTGCCAGCAGCCAACAGACAGGGGGCGCTCCTGGGGAAGCCTACGAGCAGTACTTC | CASSQQTGGAPGEAYEQYF | TRBJ2-7 | TRBD1 | - | TRBV3-1/TRBV3-2
TGCGCCAGCAGCCTTCGACTAGCGGGAGATCCTGAGCAGTTCTTC | CASSLRLAGDPEQFF | TRBJ2-1 | TRBD2 | - | TRBV4-1
TGCGCCAGCAGCCCACTAGCCGCCCAAGAGACCCAGTACTTC | CASSPLAAQETQYF | TRBJ2-5 | - | - | TRBV4-3
TGTGCCAGCAGTGATCTGGGGGCCAACGTCCTGACTTTC | CASSDLGANVLTF | TRBJ2-6 | - | - | TRBV6-1
TGTGCCAGCAGCTTCGGACAGGGAATAAACACTGAAGCTTTCTTT | CASSFGQGINTEAFF | TRBJ1-1 | TRBD1 | - | TRBV7-2
TGTGCCAGCTCAGCGAGACAGGGAGATCAGCCCCAGCATTTT | CASSARQGDQPQHF | TRBJ1-5 | TRBD1 | - | TRBV18
TGCGCCAGCAGCTTGGGAGACAGAGTGTACACTGAAGCTTTCTTT | CASSLGDRVYTEAFF | TRBJ1-1 | - | - | TRBV5-1
TGTGCCAGCAGCTTAGGTTCCGGGGGGCAAGAGACCCAGTACTTC | CASSLGSGGQETQYF | TRBJ2-5 | TRBD2 | - | TRBV11-2
TGTGCCAGTAGTATCCCCCGGACAGACAATCAGCCCCAGCATTTT | CASSIPRTDNQPQHF | TRBJ1-5 | - | - | TRBV19
TGCAGCGTGTCGGGACAGGGGACGGCCGAGCAGTACTTC | CSVSGQGTAEQYF | TRBJ2-7 | TRBD1 | - | TRBV29-1
TGTGCCAGCAGTTTCTCCGGACAGGGCTTTGAAAAACTGCTTTTT | CASSFSGQGFEKLLF | TRBJ1-4 | TRBD1 | - | TRBV28
TGTGCCAGCAGTTACCTAGCGGGAGGTCGTGAGCAGTACTTC | CASSYLAGGREQYF | TRBJ2-7 | TRBD2 | - | TRBV6-2/TRBV6-3
TGCAGCGTCGCCCATGCCGGGACAGGGGCCTACGAGCAGTACTTC | CSVAHAGTGAYEQYF | TRBJ2-7 | TRBD1 | - | TRBV29-1
TGTGCCAGCAATCATCTAGGGCGGGAAAGAGCTAATGAGCAGTTCTTC | CASNHLGRERANEQFF | TRBJ2-1 | - | - | TRBV2
TGTGCCAGCAGCTTAGGGGGGCTCTCTGGAAACACCATATATTTT | CASSLGGLSGNTIYF | TRBJ1-3 | - | - | TRBV11-2
TGTGCCAGAAGCTTGTTACACAGGGGGGATGGCTACACCTTC | CARSLLHRGDGYTF | TRBJ1-2 | TRBD1 | - | TRBV5-3
TGTGCCAGCAGAAAGACAGGGGGGACTGAAGCTTTCTTT | CASRKTGGTEAFF | TRBJ1-1 | TRBD1 | - | TRBV12-3/TRBV12-4
TGCGCCAGCAGCCTCCGGACTAGCGAACGCTCCTACAATGAGCAGTTCTTC | CASSLRTSERSYNEQFF | TRBJ2-1 | TRBD2 | - | TRBV10-2
TGTGCCAGCAGCTTGGGGGGAATCCCTCGAGAGACCCAGTACTTC | CASSLGGIPRETQYF | TRBJ2-5 | - | - | TRBV11-3
TGTGCCAGCAGCACAACGGGGCTATTCGGGACTAGCCAGTTAGAGCAGTACTTC | CASSTTGLFGTSQLEQYF | TRBJ2-7 | TRBD2 | - | TRBV7-8